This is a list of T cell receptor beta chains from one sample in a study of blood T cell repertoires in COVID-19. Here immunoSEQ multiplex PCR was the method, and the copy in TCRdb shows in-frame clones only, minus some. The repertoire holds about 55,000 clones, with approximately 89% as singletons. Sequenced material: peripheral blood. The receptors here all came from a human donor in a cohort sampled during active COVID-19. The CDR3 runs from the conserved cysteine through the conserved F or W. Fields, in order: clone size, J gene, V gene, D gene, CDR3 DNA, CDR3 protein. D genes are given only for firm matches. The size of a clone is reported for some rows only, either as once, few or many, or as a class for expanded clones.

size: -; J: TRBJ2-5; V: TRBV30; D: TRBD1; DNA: TGTGCCTGGAGTGTTGACAGGGGGGTAGAGACCCAGTACTTC; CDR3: CAWSVDRGVETQYF
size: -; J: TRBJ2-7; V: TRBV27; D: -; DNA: TGTGCCAGCGGGTCGACTGCCCCCTACGAGCAGTACTTC; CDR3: CASGSTAPYEQYF
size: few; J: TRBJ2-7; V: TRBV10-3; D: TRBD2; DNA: TGTGCCATCAGGTCTAGCGGGAGTGACGAGCAGTACTTC; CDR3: CAIRSSGSDEQYF
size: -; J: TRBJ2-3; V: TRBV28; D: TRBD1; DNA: TGTGCCAGCGATTCTGGACAGGGCGGCACAGATACGCAGTATTTT; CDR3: CASDSGQGGTDTQYF
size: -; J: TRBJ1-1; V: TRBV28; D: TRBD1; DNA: TGTGCCAGCAAGGAGACAGGGGTGACGACTGAAGCTTTCTTT; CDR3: CASKETGVTTEAFF
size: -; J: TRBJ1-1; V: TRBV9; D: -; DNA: TGTGCCAGCAGCGTCAGGCCCTTCGGCACTGAAGCTTTCTTT; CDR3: CASSVRPFGTEAFF
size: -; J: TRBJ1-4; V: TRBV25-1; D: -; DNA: TGTGCCAGCAGTGATAAAGGGACTAGGGGTGAAAAACTGTTTTTT; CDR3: CASSDKGTRGEKLFF
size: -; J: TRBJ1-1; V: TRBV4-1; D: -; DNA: TGCGCCAGCAGCCAACTGACCGAGGGAACTGAAGCTTTCTTT; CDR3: CASSQLTEGTEAFF
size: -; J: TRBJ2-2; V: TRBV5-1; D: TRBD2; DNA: TGCGCCAGCAGCTTACTAGCGGGAGAGGCCGGGGAGCTGTTTTTT; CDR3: CASSLLAGEAGELFF
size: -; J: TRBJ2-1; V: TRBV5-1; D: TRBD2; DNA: TGCGCCAGCAAACTTCTAGCGGGAGGGCCGGTTGAGCAGTTCTTC; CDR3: CASKLLAGGPVEQFF
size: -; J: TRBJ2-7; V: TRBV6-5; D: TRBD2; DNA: TGTGCCAGCACGACTAGCGGGTTCGCCTACGAGCAGTACTTC; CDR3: CASTTSGFAYEQYF
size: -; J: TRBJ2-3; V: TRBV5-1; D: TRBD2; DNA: TGCGCCAGCAGCGAGAACCCTAGCGGGGGCACAGATACGCAGTATTTT; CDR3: CASSENPSGGTDTQYF
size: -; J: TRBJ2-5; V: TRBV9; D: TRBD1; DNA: TGTGCCAGCAGCTTACGGGACAGGGACCGTCCAGAGACCCAGTACTTC; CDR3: CASSLRDRDRPETQYF
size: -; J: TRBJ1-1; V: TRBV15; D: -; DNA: TGTGCCACCAACCCGAACGTTGGGGGCGGCATGAACACTGAAGCTTTCTTT; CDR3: CATNPNVGGGMNTEAFF
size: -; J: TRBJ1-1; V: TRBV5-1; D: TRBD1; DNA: TGCGCCAGCAGCTTACAGGACAGGGAACTGGGCACTGAAGCTTTCTTT; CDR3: CASSLQDRELGTEAFF
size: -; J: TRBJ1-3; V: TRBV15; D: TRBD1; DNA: TGTGCCACCAGCAGAGATAAAGGGGGCAGTGGAAACACCATATATTTT; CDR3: CATSRDKGGSGNTIYF
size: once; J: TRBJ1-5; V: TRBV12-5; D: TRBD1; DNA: TGTGCTAGTGCGGGGGGACAGGCTAGCAATCAGCCCCAGCATTTT; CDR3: CASAGGQASNQPQHF
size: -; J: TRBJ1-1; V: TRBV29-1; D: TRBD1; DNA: TGCAGCGTGGCACAGGGGGCGAACACTGAAGCTTTCTTT; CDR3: CSVAQGANTEAFF
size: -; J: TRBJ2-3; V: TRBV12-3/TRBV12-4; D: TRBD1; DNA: TGTGCCAGCCGACAGGGGAGCACAGATACGCAGTATTTT; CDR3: CASRQGSTDTQYF
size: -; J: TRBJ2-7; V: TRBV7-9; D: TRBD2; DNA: TGTGCCAGCAGCCCCCGGACTAGCGGGAGTTACGAGCAGTACTTC; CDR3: CASSPRTSGSYEQYF
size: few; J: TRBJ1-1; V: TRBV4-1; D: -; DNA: TGCGCCAGCAGCCAAGAAGCCCACACTGAAGCTTTCTTT; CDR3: CASSQEAHTEAFF
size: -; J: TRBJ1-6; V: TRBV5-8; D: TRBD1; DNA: TGTGCCAGCAGCTTGGAACAGGGGGCGGACTCACCCCTCCACTTT; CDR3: CASSLEQGADSPLHF
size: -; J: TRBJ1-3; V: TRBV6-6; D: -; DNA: TGTGCCAGCAGTGGAGGCTCTGGAAACACCATATATTTT; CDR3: CASSGGSGNTIYF
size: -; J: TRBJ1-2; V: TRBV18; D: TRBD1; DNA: TGTGCCAGCTCACCGCTTGGACAGGGGGTTAATGATGGCTACACCTTC; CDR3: CASSPLGQGVNDGYTF
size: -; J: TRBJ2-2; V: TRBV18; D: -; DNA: TGTGCCAGCTCACTTTCCGGAGGGCCGGGGACCGGGGAGCTGTTTTTT; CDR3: CASSLSGGPGTGELFF
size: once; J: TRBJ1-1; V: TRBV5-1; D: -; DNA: TGCGCCAGCAGCTTTACATCGAACACTGAAGCTTTCTTT; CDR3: CASSFTSNTEAFF
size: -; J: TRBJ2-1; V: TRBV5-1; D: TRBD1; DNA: TGCGCCAGCAGCTCAAGGACCGGGACAGGGGTATCTGAGCAGTTCTTC; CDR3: CASSSRTGTGVSEQFF
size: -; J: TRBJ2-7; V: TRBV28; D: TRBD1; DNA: TGTGCCACCCTCTCCCCTTCCGGACAGGGCATCTACGAGCAGTACTTC; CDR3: CATLSPSGQGIYEQYF
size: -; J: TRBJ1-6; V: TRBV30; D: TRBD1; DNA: TGTGCCTGGACCCCCCGGGACAGGGGGTATTCACCCCTCCACTTT; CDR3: CAWTPRDRGYSPLHF
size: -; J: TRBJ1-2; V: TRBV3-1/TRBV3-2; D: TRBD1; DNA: TGTGCCAGCAGCCAAGAGGGACAGTACTATGGCTACACCTTC; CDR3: CASSQEGQYYGYTF
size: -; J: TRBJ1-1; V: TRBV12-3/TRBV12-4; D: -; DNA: TGTGCCAGCACAGAACTCGGGGGCACTGAAGCTTTCTTT; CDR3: CASTELGGTEAFF
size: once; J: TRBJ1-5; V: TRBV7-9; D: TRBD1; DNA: TGTGCCAGCAGCCCCACAGGGGGAGGCGGCAATCAGCCCCAGCATTTT; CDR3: CASSPTGGGGNQPQHF